Listed here are 10 T cell receptor beta chains from one sample, sequenced in a study of blood T cell repertoires in COVID-19. The table came from immunoSEQ multiplex PCR; TCRdb's copy has only in-frame clones and leaves some out. The sample consists of more than 250,000 clones, 80% to 85% of them appearing once. The sample comprised PBMCs or T cells enriched from blood (not recorded which). Receptor source: a man aged 35-49 years who had been exposed to COVID-19.

The chain recombines TRBV25-1 with TRBJ2-7; 10 bases line up with TRBD1. Germline V gene lookup returns CDR1 MGHDK and CDR2 SYGVNS. V dropped 2 bases and J dropped 4; count of bases not matched to a gene: 5. The CDR3 spans 15 residues. CDR3 sequence: CASSEVGTGVYEQYF. The CDR3 DNA reads as TGTGCCAGCAGTGAAGTAGGGACAGGGGTTTACGAGCAGTACTTC.

This chain joins TRBV5-1 and TRBJ2-7, with D hard to call. The CDR3 is made up of 14 amino acids. Trimming cost V 3 bases and J 2 bases, with 12 bases left between them. Per the germline V gene, CDR1 is SGHRS and CDR2 is YFSETQ. In DNA, the CDR3 is TGCGCCAGCAGCTCTAGGCCTGAAACCTACGAGCAGTACTTC. Its translation: CASSSRPETYEQYF.

The gene calls are TRBV18 and TRBJ1-1; TRBD1 matches 7 bases. Trimming removed 2 bases from V and 5 bases from J; junction bases left unmatched: 8. CDR1 and CDR2 from the germline V gene are KGHSH and LQKENI. This CDR3 has 15 amino acids. The CDR3 region is CASSPGETGFTEAFF. Written as DNA, the CDR3 is TGTGCCAGCTCACCAGGGGAGACAGGGTTTACTGAAGCTTTCTTT.

The J gene is TRBJ2-5, the V gene TRBV21-1; whether TRBD1, the table's D call, matches the DNA was not checked. TRBV21-1 is designated a pseudogene. This CDR3 is built from 20 residues. The DNA of the CDR3 is TGTGCCAGCAGCACACCAAACAGGGTACTTTCCATCGTGGGACAAGAGACCCAGTACTTC. Amino acid sequence: CASSTPNRVLSIVGQETQYF.

This chain joins TRBV7-9 and TRBJ1-5; D unresolved. The ends were cut back, 7 bases at V and 7 bases at J, with 14 bases in the middle. Looked up from germline, CDR1 is SEHNR and CDR2 is FQNEAQ (reference sequence). The CDR3 is 13 amino acids. CDR3 coding DNA: TGTGCCAGCATGGAGTGGGAGGGCCAGCCCCAGCATTTT. It encodes CASMEWEGQPQHF.

In this sample, this clone turned up once. The chain employs TRBV4-2 and TRBJ2-7, with 9 nucleotides matching TRBD2. V lost 2 bases, J lost 3 bases, and 8 bases stayed unmatched. This CDR3 has 16 residues. Germline assignment: CDR1 LGHNA and CDR2 YNFKEQ. CDR3 coding DNA: TGTGCCAGCAGCCAATCGATAAGCGGGAGGCTCTACGAGCAGTACTTC. Translating it yields CASSQSISGRLYEQYF.

The chain links TRBV9 to TRBJ1-1; a weak D match, TRBD1 (5 bases). Trimming pared 3 bases from V and 5 bases from J, leaving 14 bases between. Germline V lookup: CDR1 SGDLS, CDR2 YYNGEE. The CDR3 is 14 amino acids. The CDR3, as DNA: TGTGCCAGCAGCGGCAGGGAAGCTAGTACTGAAGCTTTCTTT. Translating gives CASSGREASTEAFF.

J is TRBJ2-5 and V is TRBV10-3; possibly TRBD2 for D (6 bases). This CDR3 has 15 residues. Per germline, CDR1 ENHRY and CDR2 SYGVKD. V gave up 6 bases and J gave up 5 bases, with 19 bases separating them. This CDR3 is CAISETTGGRETQYF. As DNA, the CDR3 is TGTGCCATCAGCGAGACCACCGGAGGGCGGGAGACCCAGTACTTC.

The sample holds one count of this clone. The gene calls are TRBV6-5 and TRBJ1-2; D ambiguous. This CDR3 is built from 14 residues. The germline gives CDR1 MNHEY, CDR2 SVGAGI. Between the trimmed V and J ends, which lost 6 bases and 0 bases, there was a span of 11 bases. CDR3 sequence (DNA): TGTGCCAGCAGGTTAACCGGGACTAACTATGGCTACACCTTC. This encodes CASRLTGTNYGYTF.

This chain uses TRBV2 with TRBJ1-5; D is ambiguous. The CDR3 contains 13 residues. Trimming pared 7 bases from V and 1 base from J, leaving 8 bases between. From germline, CDR1 is SNHLY and CDR2 FYNNEI. Written as DNA, the CDR3 is TGTGCCAGCACGGTAGAAAGCAATCAGCCCCAGCATTTT. Residues: CASTVESNQPQHF.